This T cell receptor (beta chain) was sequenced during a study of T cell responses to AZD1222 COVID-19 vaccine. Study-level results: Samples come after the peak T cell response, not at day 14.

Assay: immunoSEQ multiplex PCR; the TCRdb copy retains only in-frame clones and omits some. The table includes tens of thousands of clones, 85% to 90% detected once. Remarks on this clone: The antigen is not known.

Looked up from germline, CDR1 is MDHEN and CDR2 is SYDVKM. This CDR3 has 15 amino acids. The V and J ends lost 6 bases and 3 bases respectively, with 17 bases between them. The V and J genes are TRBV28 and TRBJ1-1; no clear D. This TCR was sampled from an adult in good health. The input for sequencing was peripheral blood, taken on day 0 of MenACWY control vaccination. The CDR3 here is CASSHTRRQDTEAFF. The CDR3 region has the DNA TGTGCCAGCAGCCACACCAGACGGCAAGACACTGAAGCTTTCTTT.